The entry that follows covers one T cell receptor beta chain sequence. The target antigen is unknown. These data come from a study of T cell responses to AZD1222 COVID-19 vaccine. Study-wide findings and caveats: Nearly half of spike-specific TCRs reportedly target variant regions that are unmutated in the B.1.351 and B.1.1.7 variants.

Generated by immunoSEQ multiplex PCR, the TCRdb table keeps only in-frame clones and is missing some. The table records roughly 80,000 clones, 90% of them present only once. With 0 bases removed from V and 3 bases from J, the gap between germline ends came to 9 bases. From germline, CDR1 is SGDLS and CDR2 YYNGEE. CDR3 length: 15 amino acids. The clonotype was recovered from an adult who received the AZD1222 COVID-19 vaccine. The specimen comprised peripheral blood, sampled 28 days after the second AZD1222 dose. The V and J genes are TRBV9 and TRBJ1-4; no reliable D call. CDR3 loop: CASSVVGGPNEKLFF. The CDR3 DNA follows: TGTGCCAGCAGCGTAGTAGGAGGGCCTAATGAAAAACTGTTTTTT.